This T cell receptor beta chain was profiled in a study of OX40 agonist ivuxolimab in advanced cancers. The data were produced by immunoSEQ multiplex PCR, yet TCRdb's version contains in-frame clones alone and is incomplete. The data hold 48,000 or so clones, with around nine tenths observed a single time. This CDR3 has 17 residues. The germline V gene has CDR1 SQVTM and CDR2 ANQGSEA. V was clipped by 3 bases and J by 0 bases; unmatched bases: 11. The J gene is TRBJ2-1, the V gene TRBV29-1, with 7 bases aligning to TRBD2. The clonotype originates from an adult with an advanced solid tumor such as melanoma, head and neck, liver or kidney cancer. The specimen was CD4+ or CD8+ T cells sorted from blood, collected in a trial of the OX40 agonist ivuxolimab. The CDR3 is CSVDLRLAHLSYNEQFF. Here the CDR3 DNA reads TGCAGCGTTGATCTGAGACTAGCCCATCTCTCCTACAATGAGCAGTTCTTC.